The 10 T cell receptor beta chains below all came from one sample that was sequenced in a study of T cells after yellow fever vaccination. TCRdb fed the 5' RACE reads into MiXCR, producing one record per CDR3 protein. The sample comprises 200,000 to 250,000 distinct CDR3 sequences, approximately 3% of which are singletons, and roughly 3.2% rests with the top ten. The starting material was CD4+ T cells sorted from PBMCs, obtained 10 days after the yellow fever booster vaccination. These TCRs come from a man younger than 30 who received the YFV17D yellow fever vaccine.

This clonotype came up many times. V and J are TRBV21-1 and TRBJ2-1. TRBV21-1 is reported as a pseudogene. The CDR3 runs to 8 residues. The CDR3: CARGMSFF. CDR3 bases: TGTGCCAGAGGGATGTCATTCTTC.

The chain carries TRBV15 and TRBJ2-1, with 7 nucleotides matching TRBD1. With 3 bases clipped from V and 2 bases from J, the junction kept 4 bases outside the gene matches. Germline CDR1 LNHNV, CDR2 YYDKDF (reference sequence). The length of the CDR3 is 15 residues. CDR3 in amino acids: CATSRDRWTYNEQFF. DNA for the CDR3: TGTGCCACCAGCAGGGACAGGTGGACCTACAATGAGCAGTTCTTC.

This chain joins TRBV5-1 and TRBJ2-4; 12 bases match TRBD2. The CDR3 has 21 residues. The ends lost 0 bases at V and 0 bases at J; junction bases unmatched: 13. Germline CDR1 is SGHRS and CDR2 is YFSETQ. The CDR3 coding sequence is TGCGCCAGCAGCTTGGGGCGACTAGCGGGGGACCACACCCTAGCCAAAAACATTCAGTACTTC. As protein: CASSLGRLAGDHTLAKNIQYF.

This clonotype has a count of ten or more. The chain combines TRBV4-2 with TRBJ1-1; weak D call: TRBD1 (6 bases). V shed 5 bases and J shed 0 bases, with 13 bases lying between them. Germline values: CDR1 LGHNA, CDR2 YNFKEQ. This CDR3 contains 15 residues. The CDR3 reads CASSTQQGVNTEAFF. CDR3 DNA: TGTGCCAGCAGCACTCAACAGGGTGTGAACACTGAAGCTTTCTTT.

This clonotype was counted many times. The chain employs TRBV12-3 or TRBV12-4 and TRBJ1-1; 7 bases map to TRBD1. V shed 6 bases, J shed 3 bases, and the junction held 7 bases outside the gene matches. The CDR3 covers 14 residues. CDR3 nucleotides: TGTGCCAGCAGCCCGACAGGGAGGTACACTGAAGCTTTCTTT. Amino acid sequence: CASSPTGRYTEAFF.

The chain recombines TRBV27 with TRBJ1-5, with 12 positions matching TRBD1. This CDR3 has 17 amino acids. Germline V CDR1 and CDR2: MNHEY, SMNVEV (reference sequence). V shed 7 bases, J shed 6 bases, and the junction held 13 bases outside the gene matches. The CDR3 region is CASTRFGTGGLGQPQHF. In DNA form, the CDR3 reads TGTGCCAGCACTCGATTTGGGACAGGGGGCTTGGGTCAGCCCCAGCATTTT.

This chain links TRBV6-2 or TRBV6-3 with TRBJ2-5, with D perhaps assigned TRBD1 or TRBD2 (5 bases each). There are 15 residues in the CDR3. V was clipped by 0 bases and J by 5 bases, with 13 bases between them. Germline V CDR1 and CDR2: MNHEY, SVGEGT. CDR3 region: CASSYSNGAPETQYF. In DNA, the CDR3 is TGTGCCAGCAGTTACTCGAACGGGGCTCCGGAGACCCAGTACTTC.

This clonotype has at least ten counts. V gene TRBV5-1 combines with J gene TRBJ2-3; D uncertain. The germline gives CDR1 SGHRS, CDR2 YFSETQ. CDR3 length: 13 residues. The V and J ends lost 4 bases and 3 bases respectively, with 9 bases between them. The CDR3 DNA reads TGCGCCAGCAGCGATGGACCGACAGATACGCAGTATTTT. It specifies CASSDGPTDTQYF.

This clonotype appeared a few times. The genes are TRBV11-1 and TRBJ1-2; D not certain. V lost 4 bases to trimming and J lost 5 bases, with 8 bases between them. CDR1 and CDR2 from the germline V gene are SGHAT and FQDESV (reference sequence). This CDR3 has 12 amino acids. This chain's CDR3 is CASSSYEYGYTF. The DNA for the CDR3 is TGTGCCAGCAGCTCCTACGAATATGGCTACACCTTC.

There are many counts of this clonotype. The rearrangement uses TRBV5-1 and TRBJ1-1; no definite D call. This CDR3 has 13 amino acids. Per the germline V gene, CDR1 is SGHRS and CDR2 is YFSETQ. V lost 4 bases and J lost 1, with 8 bases in between. CDR3 sequence: CASSLTQNTEAFF. The CDR3 bases are TGCGCCAGCAGCCTGACCCAGAACACTGAAGCTTTCTTT. Together with reference TRBV5-1 and TRBJ1-1, the CDR3 gives the full variable domain: KAGVTQTPRYLIKTRGQQVTLSCSPISGHRSVSWYQQTPGQGLQFLFEYFSETQRNKGNFPGRFSGRQFSNSRSEMNVSTLELGDSALYLCASSLTQNTEAFFGQGTRLTVV.